A single sample is the source of the 16 T cell receptor beta chains below, sequenced in a study of radiotherapy plus CTLA-4 blockade in lung cancer. The assay was immunoSEQ multiplex PCR, and TCRdb's table has in-frame clones only and misses some. This table holds about 60,000 clones, approximately 68% found once. Material: peripheral blood, obtained from a patient treated with radiotherapy plus ipilimumab. The receptor set was obtained from a human donor with non-small cell lung cancer whose response to radiotherapy plus ipilimumab could not be evaluated.

This rearrangement joins TRBV6-6 to TRBJ1-1; TRBD1 aligns across 7 bases. Germline assignment: CDR1 MNHNY and CDR2 SVGAGI (reference sequence). The CDR3 is made up of 14 amino acids. V shed 6 bases, J shed 4 bases, and the junction held 8 bases outside the gene matches. The CDR3 reads CASRDPQGPTEAFF. In DNA form, the CDR3 reads TGTGCCAGCAGGGACCCACAGGGGCCCACTGAAGCTTTCTTT.

The chain has TRBV11-3 and TRBJ2-7; 9 bases fit TRBD2. Germline CDR1 and CDR2: SGHNT and YENEEA. V lost 5 bases, J lost 0 bases, and 5 bases stayed unmatched. The CDR3 extends over 15 amino acids. The CDR3 coding sequence is TGTGCCAGCAGCCAACCTAGCGGGACCTCCTACGAGCAGTACTTC. It translates to CASSQPSGTSYEQYF.

The CDR3 is CATGTGTGYTF. The CDR3 coding sequence is TGTGCCACCGGGACAGGGACCGGCTACACCTTC. The V and J genes are TRBV10-3 and TRBJ1-2; 9 bases are shared with TRBD1. Germline CDR1 reads ENHRY; CDR2 reads SYGVKD. This CDR3 contains 11 residues. V lost 10 bases, J lost 8 bases, and 5 bases stayed unmatched.

The genes are TRBV5-1 and TRBJ1-5; D possibly corresponds to TRBD1 (5 bases). Trimming took 1 base from V and 5 from J, leaving 10 bases between them. This CDR3 is 14 amino acids long. Germline V gene sequence: CDR1 SGHRS, CDR2 YFSETQ. CDR3 nucleotides: TGCGCCAGCAGCTTGTATGGGGGGGATCAGCCCCAGCATTTT. Its protein is CASSLYGGDQPQHF.

The rearrangement uses TRBV27 and TRBJ1-5; 8 nucleotides match TRBD1. Germline V gene sequence: CDR1 MNHEY, CDR2 SMNVEV (reference sequence). This CDR3 region has 12 residues. The V and J ends lost 9 bases and 7 bases, in that order; junction bases with no gene match: 5. The CDR3 region has the DNA TGTGCCAGTAGACAGGGGTTCCAGCCCCAGCATTTT. As protein: CASRQGFQPQHF.

The rearrangement joins TRBV28 to TRBJ2-3, with 10 bases identical to TRBD1. Trimming cost V 2 bases and J 2 bases; bases outside gene matches: 1. Germline V gene sequence: CDR1 MDHEN, CDR2 SYDVKM. This CDR3 spans 15 amino acids. CDR3 protein: CASSLRQGATDTQYF. The DNA for the CDR3 is TGTGCCAGCAGTTTAAGACAGGGGGCCACAGATACGCAGTATTTT.

The chain employs TRBV4-2 and TRBJ2-3, with 7 bases aligning to TRBD2. Trimming took 0 bases from V and 2 from J; bases not matched to a gene: 11. Germline CDR1 is LGHNA and CDR2 is YNFKEQ. The CDR3 totals 18 residues. The CDR3 DNA follows: TGTGCCAGCAGCCAAGATTTGGCTAGCGGCTCCTTCACAGATACGCAGTATTTT. It translates to CASSQDLASGSFTDTQYF.

This chain uses TRBV6-1 with TRBJ1-2; 7 bases match TRBD1. J lost 3 bases, V lost 6 bases, and 7 bases had no gene match. The CDR3 length is 14 residues. The germline V gene has CDR1 MNHNS and CDR2 SASEGT. This CDR3 reads CASRDQQGYYGYTF. CDR3 in DNA: TGTGCCAGCAGAGATCAACAGGGGTACTATGGCTACACCTTC.

This clone was observed a handful of times. The chain has TRBV6-5 and TRBJ1-4; possible D gene TRBD1, 6 bases. Germline V CDR1 and CDR2: MNHEY, SVGAGI. The CDR3 is 15 amino acids. V dropped 3 bases and J dropped 3 bases, with 11 bases sitting between them. CDR3 nucleotides: TGTGCCAGCAGTTATTTGCAGGGGTCTAATGAAAAACTGTTTTTT. It translates to CASSYLQGSNEKLFF.

The CDR3 sequence: CASSWVRDTLGLTYEQYF. DNA for the CDR3: TGTGCCAGCAGCTGGGTCCGGGACACCTTAGGCCTTACCTACGAGCAGTACTTC. The chain has TRBV5-8 and TRBJ2-7, with a possible D match to TRBD1 (6 bases). This CDR3 region has 18 residues. Trimming removed 3 bases from V and 2 bases from J, with 24 bases in between. Germline V gene data show CDR1 as SGHTS and CDR2 as YDEGEE.

The chain has TRBV5-1 and TRBJ2-2; 7 nucleotides agree with TRBD1. This CDR3 comprises 15 residues. Trimming took 2 bases from V and 7 from J; bases not matched to a gene: 8. In germline, CDR1 is SGHRS, CDR2 YFSETQ. The CDR3 reads CASSLRRGPDGELFF. CDR3 nucleotide sequence: TGCGCCAGCAGCTTAAGAAGGGGGCCTGACGGGGAGCTGTTTTTT.

V gene TRBV14 combines with J gene TRBJ2-5, with D unclear. The tail of the sequence fits TRBJ2-7 better, so the J call may be wrong. The CDR3 extends over 13 amino acids. Germline CDR1 is SGHDN and CDR2 is FVKESK. The CDR3 loop is CASSHAETYEQYF. The CDR3 DNA follows: TGTGCCAGCAGCCATGCTGAAACCTACGAGCAGTACTTC.

This clone is labeled as medium-sized. V usage is TRBV5-1 and J usage is TRBJ1-1; no reliable D call. CDR1 and CDR2 from the germline V gene are SGHRS and YFSETQ. The CDR3 runs 15 residues. V lost 1 base and J lost 3, with 13 bases in between. The CDR3 loop is CASSLIHLTDTEAFF. The CDR3 bases are TGCGCCAGCAGCTTGATACATCTAACAGACACTGAAGCTTTCTTT.

This clone has a handful of counts. The genes are TRBV12-5 and TRBJ2-5; 10 bases agree with TRBD2. Per the germline V gene, CDR1 is LGHNT and CDR2 is FRNRAP. J gave up 1 base and V 1 base, and 3 bases lay outside the gene matches. This CDR3 is built from 16 residues. CDR3 nucleotides: TGTGCTAGTGGTTTGGGTCTAGCGGGAGCCCAAGAGACCCAGTACTTC. Protein product: CASGLGLAGAQETQYF.

V usage is TRBV9 and J usage is TRBJ2-2; TRBD2 matches at 8 bases. Trimming took 3 bases from V and 5 from J; bases not matched to a gene: 15. This CDR3 has 18 amino acids. The germline gives CDR1 SGDLS, CDR2 YYNGEE. CDR3: CASSGEAPGGRRTGELFF. CDR3 nucleotides: TGTGCCAGCAGCGGAGAGGCCCCGGGGGGGCGAAGAACCGGGGAGCTGTTTTTT.

The chain couples TRBV10-3 to TRBJ1-4, with 7 bases aligning to TRBD1. V shed 5 bases and J 5 bases; nucleotides not matched to a gene: 5. The CDR3 runs 14 residues. Germline lookup yields CDR1 ENHRY and CDR2 SYGVKD. CDR3 coding DNA: TGTGCCATCAGTCGGACAGGCCAAAATGAAAAACTGTTTTTT. Translating it yields CAISRTGQNEKLFF.